Shown below are 10 T cell receptor beta chains from a single sample sequenced in a study of blood T cell repertoires in COVID-19. Generated by immunoSEQ multiplex PCR, the TCRdb table keeps only in-frame clones and is missing some. Seen here are about 290,000 clones, around 81% observed once, and the top ten hold around 3.9%. Sequenced material: peripheral blood. These receptors were collected from a woman between 50 and 59 years old with active or convalescent COVID-19.

This rearrangement joins TRBV7-2 to TRBJ2-3; 10 bases map to TRBD2. The germline gives CDR1 SGHTA, CDR2 FQGNSA. The CDR3 spans 16 residues. V trimming: 1 base; J trimming: 2 bases; junction bases outside the gene matches: 3. The CDR3 is CASSLGSGRTTDTQYF. DNA for the CDR3: TGTGCCAGCAGCTTAGGTAGCGGGAGGACCACAGATACGCAGTATTTT.

This clone appeared once. The rearrangement uses TRBV19 and TRBJ2-7; maybe TRBD2 (5 bases). The V and J ends lost 0 bases and 3 bases respectively, with 15 bases between them. CDR3 length equals 16 residues. Germline assignment: CDR1 LNHDA and CDR2 SQIVND (reference sequence). As DNA, the CDR3 is TGTGCCAGTAGTATAGAACGACGGAGCGGAATCTACGAGCAGTACTTC. Amino acids: CASSIERRSGIYEQYF.

Concerning this clone: The sample contains more than one DNA sequence encoding this CDR3. The chain uses TRBV11-2 and TRBJ2-1; the D gene is possibly TRBD2 (5 bases). V lost 1 base to trimming and J lost 0 bases, with 7 bases between them. The germline V gene encodes CDR1 SGHAT and CDR2 FQNNGV. The CDR3 has 15 amino acids. CDR3 coding DNA: TGTGCCAGCAGCTTAGCGGGGAGCTCCTACAATGAGCAGTTCTTC. This encodes CASSLAGSSYNEQFF.

V is TRBV4-2 and J is TRBJ1-2; D remains unclear. The V gene lost 0 bases and the J gene lost 0 bases, with 8 bases spanning the gap. Germline V CDR1 and CDR2: LGHNA, YNFKEQ. CDR3 length equals 15 residues. For the CDR3, the DNA is TGTGCCAGCAGCCAAGAGAGGAGAACTAACTATGGCTACACCTTC. Protein sequence: CASSQERRTNYGYTF.

This sequence joins TRBV28 and TRBJ1-2, with 9 nucleotides matching TRBD1. Germline V gene lookup returns CDR1 MDHEN and CDR2 SYDVKM. The CDR3 loop spans 14 amino acids. Unmatched junction bases numbered 5, after V lost 4 bases and J lost 5 bases. CDR3 DNA sequence: TGTGCCAGCAGTTCTGACAGGGGGGGGTATGGCTACACCTTC. This translates into CASSSDRGGYGYTF.

This chain joins TRBV5-1 and TRBJ1-6; 7 nucleotides agree with TRBD1. J gave up 5 bases and V 1 base, and 6 bases lay outside the gene matches. Per the germline V gene, CDR1 is SGHRS and CDR2 is YFSETQ. The CDR3 length is 16 residues. This CDR3 is CASSLFKTGDNSPLHF. The CDR3 region has the DNA TGCGCCAGCAGCTTGTTTAAAACAGGGGATAATTCACCCCTCCACTTT.

The chain recombines TRBV9 with TRBJ2-1; 12 bases agree with TRBD2. The CDR3 is 18 residues long. Per germline, CDR1 SGDLS and CDR2 YYNGEE. V shed 7 bases, J shed 8 bases, and the junction held 19 bases outside the gene matches. CDR3 protein: CASSWGNKRLAGAYEQFF. The DNA for the CDR3 is TGTGCCAGCTCATGGGGGAACAAAAGACTAGCGGGAGCCTATGAGCAGTTCTTC.

The rearrangement joins TRBV28 to TRBJ2-1; perhaps TRBD2 as D (5 bases). The V end was cut by 5 bases, the J end by 6 bases, with 17 bases between. The CDR3 runs to 15 residues. Germline assignment: CDR1 MDHEN and CDR2 SYDVKM. CDR3 coding DNA: TGTGCCAGCAGTCTCCCCCGTCGGGGAAGCAATGAGCAGTTCTTC. Amino acids: CASSLPRRGSNEQFF.

The table lists this clone with a few counts. The genes are TRBV7-9 and TRBJ2-7; tentative D call: TRBD2 (6 bases). V lost 3 bases to trimming and J lost 10 bases, with 13 bases between them. The CDR3 consists of 12 residues. CDR1 and CDR2 from the germline V gene are SEHNR and FQNEAQ (reference sequence). Written as DNA, the CDR3 is TGTGCCAGCAGCTTGGACGGGAGTAGTCAGTACTTC. It yields the protein CASSLDGSSQYF.

The V and J genes are TRBV5-1 and TRBJ2-5, with D perhaps matching TRBD2 (7 bases). V dropped 2 bases and J dropped 5 bases, with 19 bases sitting between them. CDR1 is SGHRS and CDR2 is YFSETQ in the germline V gene. This CDR3 has 16 amino acids. CDR3 loop: CASSLPAGAGGETQYF. The CDR3 nucleotides read TGCGCCAGCAGCTTACCCGCGGGGGCGGGCGGGGAGACCCAGTACTTC.